Below, 4 T cell receptor beta chains from the same sample are listed, as sequenced in a study of blood T cell repertoires in COVID-19. TCRdb's copy holds only in-frame clones and misses some; the assay was immunoSEQ multiplex PCR. The sample contains 95,000 to 110,000 clones, 65% to 90% of which appear only once. Material for sequencing was peripheral blood. These receptors came from a man aged 55 to 70 with acute or convalescent COVID-19.

This chain joins TRBV5-1 and TRBJ2-1; D may be TRBD2 (6 bases). CDR1 and CDR2 from the germline V gene are SGHRS and YFSETQ. The ends were cut back, 1 base at V and 0 bases at J, with 14 bases in the middle. The CDR3 totals 17 residues. CDR3: CASSLLAGPRSYNEQFF. In DNA, the CDR3 is TGCGCCAGCAGCTTGTTGGCGGGACCCCGCTCCTACAATGAGCAGTTCTTC.

The chain is built from TRBV7-9 and TRBJ2-5; 7 bases fit TRBD1. V was clipped by 8 bases and J by 2 bases; unmatched bases: 8. Germline V gene data show CDR1 as SEHNR and CDR2 as FQNEAQ (reference sequence). The CDR3 length is 14 residues. The CDR3 DNA follows: TGTGCCAGCGGGGTGACAGGGAGTCAAGAGACCCAGTACTTC. It codes for CASGVTGSQETQYF.

The V and J genes are TRBV3-1 (or the pseudogene TRBV3-2) and TRBJ1-2; tentatively, D is TRBD1 (5 bases). Germline V gene lookup returns CDR1 LGHDT and CDR2 YNNKEL (reference sequence). V dropped 1 base and J dropped 3 bases, with 12 bases sitting between them. The CDR3 consists of 15 residues. CDR3 residues: CASSQVGGPDYGYTF. DNA for the CDR3: TGTGCCAGCAGCCAAGTGGGGGGTCCCGACTATGGCTACACCTTC.

The chain uses TRBV18 and TRBJ1-4; 9 bases are a match to TRBD1. This CDR3 region has 16 residues. V dropped 0 bases and J dropped 5; count of bases not matched to a gene: 4. The germline V gene has CDR1 KGHSH and CDR2 LQKENI. CDR3 nucleotide sequence: TGTGCCAGCTCACCACCGGACAGGGGACGGAATGAAAAACTGTTTTTT. Translated, it gives CASSPPDRGRNEKLFF.